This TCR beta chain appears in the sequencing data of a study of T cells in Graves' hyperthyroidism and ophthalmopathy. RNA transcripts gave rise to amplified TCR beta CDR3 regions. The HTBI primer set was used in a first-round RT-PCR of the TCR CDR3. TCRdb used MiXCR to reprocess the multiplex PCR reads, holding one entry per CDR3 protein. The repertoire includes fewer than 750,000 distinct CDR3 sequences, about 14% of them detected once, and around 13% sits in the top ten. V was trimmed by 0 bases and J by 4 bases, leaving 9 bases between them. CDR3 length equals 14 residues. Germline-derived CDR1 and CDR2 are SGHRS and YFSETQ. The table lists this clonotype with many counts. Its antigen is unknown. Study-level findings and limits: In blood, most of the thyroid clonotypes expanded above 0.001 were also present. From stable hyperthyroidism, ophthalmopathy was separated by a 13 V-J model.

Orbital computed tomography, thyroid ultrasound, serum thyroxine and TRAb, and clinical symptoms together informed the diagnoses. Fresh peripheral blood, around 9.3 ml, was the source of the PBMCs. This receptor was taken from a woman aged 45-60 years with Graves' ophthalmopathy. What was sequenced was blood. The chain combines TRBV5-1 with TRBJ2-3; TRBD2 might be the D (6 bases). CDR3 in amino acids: CASSLETSSDTQYF. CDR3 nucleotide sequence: TGCGCCAGCAGCTTGGAAACTAGCTCAGATACGCAGTATTTT.